The 19 T cell receptor beta chains below were found in one sample sequenced in a study of cytomegalovirus exposure and HLA in healthy donors. Use of 60 Vbeta and 13 Jbeta primers characterized the PCR. Measured with immunoSEQ multiplex PCR; TCRdb has only the in-frame clones, and not every one. Of 150,000 to 200,000 clones in the sample, roughly three quarters were seen once. Sequences were obtained from PBMCs. Receptors originate from a man in his forties in good health and CMV-seropositive.

The chain links TRBV4-1 to TRBJ2-7; no definite D call. The CDR3 extends over 13 amino acids. Germline V gene lookup returns CDR1 MGHRA and CDR2 YSYEKL. Trimming cost V 1 base and J 5 bases, with 9 bases left between them. The CDR3 nucleotides read TGCGCCAGCAGCCAAGGAGTCCGGGACGAGCAGTACTTC. Residues: CASSQGVRDEQYF.

The chain employs TRBV6-5 and TRBJ1-2, with D tentatively TRBD1 (5 bases). Germline values: CDR1 MNHEY, CDR2 SVGAGI. The V and J ends lost 2 bases and 8 bases respectively, with 21 bases between them. The CDR3 totals 16 residues. In nucleotides, the CDR3 is TGTGCCAGCAGTTACCGGAACAGGCCGGATCGAGGAGGCTACACCTTC. This gives the protein CASSYRNRPDRGGYTF.

A few counts support this clone. The chain joins TRBV19 to TRBJ1-2; D might be TRBD1 (5 bases). The CDR3 has 14 residues. The V end lost 0 bases, the J end lost 8 bases, and 13 bases lay between the germline ends. Germline CDR1 reads LNHDA; CDR2 reads SQIVND (reference sequence). The DNA of the CDR3 is TGTGCCAGTAGTATAGAGCGGGGGAGGATGGGCTACACCTTC. Its translation is CASSIERGRMGYTF.

The rearrangement links TRBV19 to TRBJ2-3, with 9 nucleotides matching TRBD1. The CDR3 contains 16 residues. Germline assignment: CDR1 LNHDA and CDR2 SQIVND (reference sequence). V shed 5 bases, J shed 2 bases, and the junction held 8 bases outside the gene matches. In DNA, the CDR3 is TGTGCCAGTAGTGTGACCGGGACAGGGAACACAGATACGCAGTATTTT. It codes for CASSVTGTGNTDTQYF. Together with reference TRBV19 and TRBJ2-3, the CDR3 gives the full variable domain: DGGITQSPKYLFRKEGQNVTLSCEQNLNHDAMYWYRQDPGQGLRLIYYSQIVNDFQKGDIAEGYSVSREKKESFPLTVTSAQKNPTAFYLCASSVTGTGNTDTQYFGPGTRLTVL.

The chain recombines TRBV7-9 with TRBJ2-7; TRBD2 matches at 9 bases. J gave up 2 bases and V 5 bases, and 10 bases lay outside the gene matches. CDR1 is SEHNR, CDR2 FQNEAQ, per germline (reference sequence). This CDR3 comprises 16 residues. CDR3 sequence reads: CASSPRLAVYPYEQYF. The CDR3 coding sequence is TGTGCCAGCAGCCCCCGACTAGCGGTGTACCCCTACGAGCAGTACTTC.

The genes are TRBV9 and TRBJ1-1; D is ambiguous. Germline V gives CDR1 SGDLS, CDR2 YYNGEE. The CDR3 covers 13 residues. V dropped 4 bases and J dropped 5 bases, with 12 bases sitting between them. The CDR3 DNA follows: TGTGCCAGCAGCCCATATACGGGGACTGAAGCTTTCTTT. This sequence encodes CASSPYTGTEAFF. The entire variable domain, with the rest obtained from reference TRBV9 and TRBJ1-1, is as follows: DSGVTQTPKHLITATGQRVTLRCSPRSGDLSVYWYQQSLDQGLQFLIQYYNGEERAKGNILERFSAQQFPDLHSELNLSSLELGDSALYFCASSPYTGTEAFFGQGTRLTVV.

This clone was counted a single time. The rearrangement uses TRBV4-1 and TRBJ1-3; the D gene is possibly TRBD1 (5 bases). The V gene lost 4 bases and the J gene lost 7 bases, with 11 bases spanning the gap. Germline-derived CDR1 and CDR2 are MGHRA and YSYEKL. The CDR3 contains 13 residues. In nucleotides, the CDR3 is TGCGCCAGCAGCCGAGCGGGGGTTAACACCATATATTTT. Translating gives CASSRAGVNTIYF.

On this clone itself: One junction end disagrees with the germline gene, perhaps due to a read error. The V and J genes are TRBV7-7 and TRBJ2-5, with 7 bases aligning to TRBD1. The CDR3 consists of 13 residues. The germline CDR1 and CDR2 sequences are SSHAT and FNYEAQ (reference sequence). The CDR3 region is CASSSDRLETQYF. As DNA, the CDR3 is TGTGCTAGCAGCTCGGACAGGTTGGAGACCCAGTACTTC.

The V gene is TRBV10-3, the J gene TRBJ2-3; D possibly corresponds to TRBD2 (6 bases). The germline gives CDR1 ENHRY, CDR2 SYGVKD. This CDR3 region has 14 residues. Trimming took 7 bases from V and 0 from J, leaving 11 bases between them. The CDR3 spells CAITGTRSTDTQYF. The CDR3 DNA reads TGTGCCATCACCGGGACTCGGAGCACAGATACGCAGTATTTT.

V gene TRBV6-6 combines with J gene TRBJ1-1; weak D call: TRBD1 (5 bases). The germline CDR1 and CDR2 sequences are MNHNY and SVGAGI (reference sequence). With 7 bases removed from V and 6 bases from J, the gap between germline ends came to 21 bases. CDR3 length: 15 residues. As DNA, the CDR3 is TGTGCCAGCAATCTTTCCGGAGGCAGGGACTCTGAAGCTTTCTTT. Translated: CASNLSGGRDSEAFF.

This rearrangement joins TRBV7-9 to TRBJ1-4; 12 bases agree with TRBD1. CDR1 is SEHNR, CDR2 FQNEAQ, per germline (reference sequence). The CDR3 spans 18 residues. J gave up 4 bases and V 3 bases, and 9 bases lay outside the gene matches. Here the CDR3 reads CASSLGQGAQLFNEKLFF. DNA for the CDR3: TGTGCCAGCAGCTTGGGACAGGGGGCTCAATTGTTTAATGAAAAACTGTTTTTT.

This clone was found a few times. The chain combines TRBV7-9 with TRBJ2-7; 8 positions match TRBD1. V gave up 4 bases and J gave up 0 bases; unmatched junction bases: 8. CDR1 and CDR2 from the germline V gene are SEHNR and FQNEAQ (reference sequence). There are 16 residues in the CDR3. The CDR3 DNA reads as TGTGCCAGCAGCTCCCCAGGGGGCGGACCCTCCTACGAGCAGTACTTC. Protein product: CASSSPGGGPSYEQYF. The full variable domain, rest sourced from reference TRBV7-9 and TRBJ2-7, is DTGVSQNPRHKITKRGQNVTFRCDPISEHNRLYWYRQTLGQGPEFLTYFQNEAQLEKSRLLSDRFSAERPKGSFSTLEIQRTEQGDSAMYLCASSSPGGGPSYEQYFGPGTRLTVT.

Details on this clone: Other DNA sequences from this sample encode an identical CDR3 as well. This chain links TRBV7-9 with TRBJ1-5; D ambiguous. The length of the CDR3 is 14 residues. The V gene's germline CDR1 is SEHNR and CDR2 FQNEAQ (reference sequence). Trimming removed 2 bases from V and 5 bases from J, with 10 bases in between. CDR3 residues: CASSLPGFDQPQHF. CDR3 coding DNA: TGTGCCAGCAGCTTACCGGGATTCGATCAGCCCCAGCATTTT.

This clone appeared once. The junction and the germline gene differ at one end; a read error may be behind it. The chain joins TRBV7-7 to TRBJ2-2, with D uncertain. CDR3 length: 15 amino acids. Germline lookup yields CDR1 SSHAT and CDR2 FNYEAQ (reference sequence). CDR3 amino acids: CASRREASDTGELFF. The CDR3 bases are TGTGCTAGCAGACGAGAAGCGTCCGACACCGGGGAGCTGTTTTTT. Full variable domain (rest looked up from reference TRBV7-7 and TRBJ2-2): GAGVSQSPRYKVTKRGQDVTLRCDPISSHATLYWYQQALGQGPEFLTYFNYEAQPDKSGLPSDRFSAERPEGSISTLTIQRTEQRDSAMYRCASRREASDTGELFFGEGSRLTVL.

This clone was counted a single time. The CDR3, as DNA: TGTGCCTGGAGTTCCCCCGGGAGGAGCTCTGGAAACACCATATATTTT. Amino acid sequence: CAWSSPGRSSGNTIYF. The V gene is TRBV30, the J gene TRBJ1-3, with no clear D. Germline-derived CDR1 and CDR2 are GTSNPN and SVGIG (reference sequence). V was pared by 2 bases and J by 0 bases, with 14 bases between. The CDR3 loop spans 16 amino acids.

This rearrangement joins TRBV6-6 to TRBJ1-2; D gene uncertain. The V end was cut by 1 base, the J end by 10 bases, with 10 bases between. CDR1 MNHNY and CDR2 SVGAGI come from the germline V gene (reference sequence). The CDR3 sequence is 12 residues long. The CDR3 DNA reads TGTGCCAGCAGTTACTTGGAGAGCTCCTACACCTTC. It translates to CASSYLESSYTF.

Only a few counts were recorded for this clone. The gene calls are TRBV27 and TRBJ2-4, with 7 positions matching TRBD2. Germline CDR1 MNHEY, CDR2 SMNVEV (reference sequence). The V segment lost 3 bases and the J segment 5 bases; nucleotides outside the gene matches: 7. The CDR3 spans 15 residues. The CDR3 nucleotides read TGTGCCAGCAGTTTTTTGCGGGGGACCCAAAACATTCAGTACTTC. Translation: CASSFLRGTQNIQYF.

There are a few counts of this clone. The chain couples TRBV6-1 to TRBJ1-1; D is unclear. Germline CDR1 and CDR2: MNHNS and SASEGT. V was clipped by 8 bases and J by 1 base, with 17 bases between them. The CDR3 extends over 15 amino acids. The CDR3 DNA is TGTGCCAGCGCTCTTGCGACACTCCCGAACACTGAAGCTTTCTTT. Translating gives CASALATLPNTEAFF.

This chain uses TRBV2 with TRBJ2-7, with a possible D match to TRBD1 (6 bases). V was shortened by 7 bases and J by 6 bases, with 16 bases between the two germline ends. Germline values: CDR1 SNHLY, CDR2 FYNNEI. The CDR3 covers 13 residues. The CDR3 DNA reads TGTGCCAGCATAGTTGGGGGCTCTTCCGAGCAGTACTTC. It translates to CASIVGGSSEQYF.